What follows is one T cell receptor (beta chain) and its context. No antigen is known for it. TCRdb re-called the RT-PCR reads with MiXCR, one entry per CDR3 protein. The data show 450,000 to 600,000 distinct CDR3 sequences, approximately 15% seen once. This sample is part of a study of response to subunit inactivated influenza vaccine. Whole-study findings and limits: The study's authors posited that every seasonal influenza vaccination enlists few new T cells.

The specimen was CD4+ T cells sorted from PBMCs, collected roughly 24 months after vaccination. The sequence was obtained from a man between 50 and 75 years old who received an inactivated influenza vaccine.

The CDR3 DNA is TGTGCCAGCAGCGTAGTGGGGATCCCCTCTGAGACCCAGTACTTC. Translated: CASSVVGIPSETQYF. The chain couples TRBV9 to TRBJ2-5; D gene ambiguous. The germline gives CDR1 SGDLS, CDR2 YYNGEE. The CDR3 has 15 amino acids. Trimming took off 0 bases at V and 5 bases at J, with 14 bases between the two ends.